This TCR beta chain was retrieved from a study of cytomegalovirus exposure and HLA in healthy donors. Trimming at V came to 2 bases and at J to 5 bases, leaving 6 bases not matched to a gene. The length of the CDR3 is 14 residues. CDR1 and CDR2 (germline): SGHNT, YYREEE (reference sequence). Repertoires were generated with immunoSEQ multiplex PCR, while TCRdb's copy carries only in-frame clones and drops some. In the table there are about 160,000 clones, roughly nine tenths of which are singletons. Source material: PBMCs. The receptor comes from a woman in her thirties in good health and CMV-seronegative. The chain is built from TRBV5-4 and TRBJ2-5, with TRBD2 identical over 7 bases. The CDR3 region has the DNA TGTGCCAGCAGCTTTGGGAGGGGTAGTGAGACCCAGTACTTC. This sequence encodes CASSFGRGSETQYF. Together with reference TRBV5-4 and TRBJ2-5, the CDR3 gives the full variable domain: ETGVTQSPTHLIKTRGQQVTLRCSSQSGHNTVSWYQQALGQGPQFIFQYYREEENGRGNFPPRFSGLQFPNYSSELNVNALELDDSALYLCASSFGRGSETQYFGPGTRLLVL.